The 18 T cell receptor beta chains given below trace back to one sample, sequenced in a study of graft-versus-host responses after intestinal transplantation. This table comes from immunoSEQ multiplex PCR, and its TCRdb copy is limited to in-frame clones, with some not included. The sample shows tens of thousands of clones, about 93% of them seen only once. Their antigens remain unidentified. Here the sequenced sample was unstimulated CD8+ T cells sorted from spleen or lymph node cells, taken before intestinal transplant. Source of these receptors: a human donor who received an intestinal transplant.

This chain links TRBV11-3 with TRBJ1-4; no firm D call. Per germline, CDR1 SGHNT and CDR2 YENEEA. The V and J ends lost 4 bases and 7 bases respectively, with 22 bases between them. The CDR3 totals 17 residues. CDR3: CASSSTGGDTRSEKLFF. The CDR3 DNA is TGTGCCAGCAGCTCTACGGGTGGAGACACTAGGAGTGAAAAACTGTTTTTT.

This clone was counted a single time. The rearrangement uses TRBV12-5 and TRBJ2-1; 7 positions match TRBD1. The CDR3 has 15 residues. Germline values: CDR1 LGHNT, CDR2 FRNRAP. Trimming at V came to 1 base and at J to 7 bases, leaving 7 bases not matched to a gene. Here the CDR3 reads CASGLGRGLGNEQFF. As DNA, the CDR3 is TGTGCTAGTGGTTTGGGTAGGGGGCTAGGGAATGAGCAGTTCTTC.

Written as DNA, the CDR3 is TGTGCCAGCAGTGAAAGGACAGGGAAACTGTTTTTT. Encoded protein: CASSERTGKLFF. The chain recombines TRBV2 with TRBJ1-4, with 8 nucleotides matching TRBD1. The CDR3 extends over 12 amino acids. Germline assignment: CDR1 SNHLY and CDR2 FYNNEI. The J segment lost 11 bases and the V segment lost 2 bases, leaving 1 base of the junction unmatched.

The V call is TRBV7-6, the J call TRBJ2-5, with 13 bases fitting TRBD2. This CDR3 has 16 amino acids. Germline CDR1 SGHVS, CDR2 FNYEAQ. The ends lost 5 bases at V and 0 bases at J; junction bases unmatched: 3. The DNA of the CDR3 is TGTGCCAGCAGCCAGGGACTAGCGGGGAACCAAGAGACCCAGTACTTC. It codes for CASSQGLAGNQETQYF.

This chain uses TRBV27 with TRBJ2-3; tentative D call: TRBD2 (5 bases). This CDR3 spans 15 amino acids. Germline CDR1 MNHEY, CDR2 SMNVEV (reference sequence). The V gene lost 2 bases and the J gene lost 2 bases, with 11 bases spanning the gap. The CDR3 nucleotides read TGTGCCAGCAGTTTAGAGGGTACCCACACAGATACGCAGTATTTT. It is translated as CASSLEGTHTDTQYF.

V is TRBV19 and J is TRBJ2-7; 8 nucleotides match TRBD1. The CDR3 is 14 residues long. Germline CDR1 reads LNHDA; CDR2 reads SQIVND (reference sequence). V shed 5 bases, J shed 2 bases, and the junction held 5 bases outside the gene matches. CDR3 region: CASSPATGAYEQYF. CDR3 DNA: TGTGCCAGTAGTCCTGCGACAGGGGCCTACGAGCAGTACTTC. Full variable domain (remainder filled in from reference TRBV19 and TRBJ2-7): DGGITQSPKYLFRKEGQNVTLSCEQNLNHDAMYWYRQDPGQGLRLIYYSQIVNDFQKGDIAEGYSVSREKKESFPLTVTSAQKNPTAFYLCASSPATGAYEQYFGPGTRLTVT.

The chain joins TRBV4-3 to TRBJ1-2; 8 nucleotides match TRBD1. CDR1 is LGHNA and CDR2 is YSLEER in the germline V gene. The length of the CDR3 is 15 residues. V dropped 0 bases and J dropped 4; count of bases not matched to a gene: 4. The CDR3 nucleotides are TGCGCCAGCAGCCAAGACATTGGGACAGGCTATGGCTACACCTTC. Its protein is CASSQDIGTGYGYTF.

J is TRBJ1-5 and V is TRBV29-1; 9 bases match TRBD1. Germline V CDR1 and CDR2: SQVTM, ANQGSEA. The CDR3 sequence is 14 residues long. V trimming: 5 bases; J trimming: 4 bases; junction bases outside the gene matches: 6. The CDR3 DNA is TGCAGCGTTCGGACAGGGGAAGGGAATCAGCCCCAGCATTTT. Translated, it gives CSVRTGEGNQPQHF.

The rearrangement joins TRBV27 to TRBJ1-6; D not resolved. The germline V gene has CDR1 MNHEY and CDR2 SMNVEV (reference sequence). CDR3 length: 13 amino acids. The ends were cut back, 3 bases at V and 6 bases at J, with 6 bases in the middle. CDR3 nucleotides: TGTGCCAGCAGTTTTGGGAGTAATTCACCCCTCCACTTT. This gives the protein CASSFGSNSPLHF.

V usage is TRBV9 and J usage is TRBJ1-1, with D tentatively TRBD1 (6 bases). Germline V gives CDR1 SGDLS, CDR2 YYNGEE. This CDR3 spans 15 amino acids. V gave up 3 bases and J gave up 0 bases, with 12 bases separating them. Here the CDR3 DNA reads TGTGCCAGCAGCGCAGGGGCGATTATGAACACTGAAGCTTTCTTT. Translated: CASSAGAIMNTEAFF.

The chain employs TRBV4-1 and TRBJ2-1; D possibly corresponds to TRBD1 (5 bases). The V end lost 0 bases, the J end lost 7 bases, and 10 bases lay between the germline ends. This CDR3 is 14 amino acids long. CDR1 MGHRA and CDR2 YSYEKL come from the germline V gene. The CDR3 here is CASSQDRQFNEQFF. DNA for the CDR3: TGCGCCAGCAGCCAAGATCGACAGTTTAATGAGCAGTTCTTC.

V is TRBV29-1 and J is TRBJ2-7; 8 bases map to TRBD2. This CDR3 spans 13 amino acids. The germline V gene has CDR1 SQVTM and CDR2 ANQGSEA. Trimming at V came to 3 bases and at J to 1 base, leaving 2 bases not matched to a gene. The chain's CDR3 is CSVDSGASYEQYF. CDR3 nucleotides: TGCAGCGTTGATAGCGGGGCTTCCTACGAGCAGTACTTC.

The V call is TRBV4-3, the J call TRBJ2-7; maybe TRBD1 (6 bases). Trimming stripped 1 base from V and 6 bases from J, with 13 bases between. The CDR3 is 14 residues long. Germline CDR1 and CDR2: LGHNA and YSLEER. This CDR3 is CASSQGPGAGEQYF. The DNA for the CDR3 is TGCGCCAGCAGCCAAGGGCCAGGGGCCGGCGAGCAGTACTTC.

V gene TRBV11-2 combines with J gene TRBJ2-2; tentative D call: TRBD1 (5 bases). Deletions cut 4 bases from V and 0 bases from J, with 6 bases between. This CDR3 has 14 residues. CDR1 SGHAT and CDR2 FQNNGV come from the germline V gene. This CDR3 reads CASSWGPNTGELFF. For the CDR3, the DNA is TGTGCCAGCAGCTGGGGCCCGAACACCGGGGAGCTGTTTTTT.

CDR3 nucleotide sequence: TGTGCCATCAGTGAGTCGGGGACAGAATTTAGCGAGCAGTACTTC. This translates into CAISESGTEFSEQYF. V and J are TRBV10-3 and TRBJ2-7; 7 nucleotides align to TRBD1. Trimming removed 0 bases from V and 6 bases from J; junction bases left unmatched: 8. Germline V CDR1 and CDR2: ENHRY, SYGVKD. This CDR3 has 15 residues.

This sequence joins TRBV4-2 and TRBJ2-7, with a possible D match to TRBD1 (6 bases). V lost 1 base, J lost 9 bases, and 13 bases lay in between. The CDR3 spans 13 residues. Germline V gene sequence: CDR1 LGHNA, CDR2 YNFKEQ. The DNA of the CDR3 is TGTGCCAGCAGCCAAGGGCAGGGGATCGGGCAGTACTTC. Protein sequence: CASSQGQGIGQYF.

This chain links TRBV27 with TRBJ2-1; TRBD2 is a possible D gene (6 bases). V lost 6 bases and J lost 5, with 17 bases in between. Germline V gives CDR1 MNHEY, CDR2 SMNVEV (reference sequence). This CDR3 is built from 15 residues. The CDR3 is CASSPPVAAHNEQFF. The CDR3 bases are TGTGCCAGCAGCCCACCCGTAGCGGCCCACAATGAGCAGTTCTTC.

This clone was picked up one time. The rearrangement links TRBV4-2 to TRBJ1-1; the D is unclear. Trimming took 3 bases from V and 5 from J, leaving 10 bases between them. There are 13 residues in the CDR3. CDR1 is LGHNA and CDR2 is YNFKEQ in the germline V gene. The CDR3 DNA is TGTGCCAGCAGCCAGGTAGCGGGGACTGAAGCTTTCTTT. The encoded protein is CASSQVAGTEAFF.